The next 10 T cell receptor beta chains were all read from a single sample in a study of blood T cell repertoires in COVID-19. Data came from immunoSEQ multiplex PCR; TCRdb stores just in-frame clones and leaves some out. The sample yields over 400,000 clones, about 89% seen once. Sequencing was carried out using peripheral blood. The receptors shown here come from a woman in her fifties or sixties with COVID-19, enrolled during active disease.

V and J are TRBV7-8 and TRBJ1-2; 8 bases map to TRBD1. The CDR3 extends over 15 amino acids. With V trimmed by 5 bases and J by 7 bases, 12 bases remained unmatched. From germline, CDR1 is SGHVS and CDR2 FQNEAQ. CDR3: CASSPGSGGRGGYTF. The CDR3 nucleotides read TGTGCCAGCAGCCCAGGGTCAGGGGGCCGGGGTGGCTACACCTTC.

The chain employs TRBV30 and TRBJ1-1, with a possible D match to TRBD1 (6 bases). Germline V gives CDR1 GTSNPN, CDR2 SVGIG (reference sequence). The germline V and J ends were trimmed by 6 bases and 9 bases, with 17 bases remaining between them. There are 12 residues in the CDR3. CDR3 DNA sequence: TGTGCCTGTACCTCGACAGGTCAGAAAGCTTTCTTT. It is translated as CACTSTGQKAFF.

This sequence joins TRBV6-4 and TRBJ1-2; TRBD1 agrees at 7 bases. The V gene end was trimmed by 9 bases and the J gene end by 6 bases; junction bases not matched to a gene: 10. CDR1 is MRHNA and CDR2 is SNTAGT in the germline V gene. The CDR3 contains 13 residues. CDR3 bases: TGTGCCAGGTTAGGGGGCCCTTTGGATGGCTACACCTTC. It is translated as CARLGGPLDGYTF.

V usage is TRBV5-1 and J usage is TRBJ1-2; D ambiguous. V shed 3 bases and J shed 2 bases, with 5 bases lying between them. CDR1 SGHRS and CDR2 YFSETQ come from the germline V gene. The CDR3 totals 12 residues. CDR3 protein: CASSSQNYGYTF. The CDR3, as DNA: TGCGCCAGCAGCTCACAGAACTATGGCTACACCTTC.

This sequence joins TRBV2 and TRBJ1-2; D is ambiguous. Trimming removed 11 bases at V and 0 bases at J, with 19 bases between. This CDR3 comprises 15 residues. Germline CDR1 is SNHLY and CDR2 is FYNNEI. The DNA of the CDR3 is TGTGCCCGCGGGTATAGCCGTCAAGCTAACTATGGCTACACCTTC. Protein product: CARGYSRQANYGYTF.

This rearrangement joins TRBV11-3 to TRBJ2-3; possible D gene TRBD1, 6 bases. This CDR3 is built from 14 residues. Per germline, CDR1 SGHNT and CDR2 YENEEA. The V end lost 6 bases, the J end lost 0 bases, and 10 bases lay between the germline ends. The CDR3 region is CASSSGQSTDTQYF. CDR3 in DNA: TGTGCCAGCAGTTCAGGACAGAGCACAGATACGCAGTATTTT.

This clone has more than one count but fewer than ten. The genes are TRBV11-2 and TRBJ2-3, with a tentative D call TRBD1 (5 bases). V was shortened by 2 bases and J by 4 bases, with 13 bases between the two germline ends. The CDR3 loop spans 15 amino acids. Germline CDR1 SGHAT, CDR2 FQNNGV. The CDR3 region has the DNA TGTGCCAGCAGCTTAAGTCCAGCCAGGGCAGATACGCAGTATTTT. Amino acid sequence: CASSLSPARADTQYF.

This clone was counted once. V usage is TRBV5-1 and J usage is TRBJ1-1; 7 bases are shared with TRBD1. From germline, CDR1 is SGHRS and CDR2 YFSETQ. Losses at the gene ends were 0 bases for V and 4 bases for J; bases not matched to a gene: 6. The CDR3 has 15 residues. The chain's CDR3 is CASSLVQGGITEAFF. CDR3 coding DNA: TGCGCCAGCAGCTTGGTGCAGGGGGGAATCACTGAAGCTTTCTTT.

The rearrangement links TRBV27 to TRBJ2-7; the D gene is possibly TRBD2 (5 bases). CDR3 length: 13 amino acids. Germline V gene sequence: CDR1 MNHEY, CDR2 SMNVEV (reference sequence). V was cut by 5 bases and J by 2 bases, with 10 bases left in between. CDR3 sequence: CASSPGVPYEQYF. DNA for the CDR3: TGTGCCAGCAGTCCCGGGGTCCCCTACGAGCAGTACTTC.

This chain connects TRBV6-1 to TRBJ2-7; D is possibly TRBD2 (7 bases). Germline V gene data show CDR1 as MNHNS and CDR2 as SASEGT. V lost 7 bases and J lost 6, with 22 bases in between. The CDR3 spans 15 residues. DNA for the CDR3: TGTGCCAGCACCCCATCCGGGGGGCGGATAGGCGAGCAGTACTTC. Protein product: CASTPSGGRIGEQYF.